Here is one T cell receptor (beta chain) with its context. PCR involved 60 Vbeta and 13 Jbeta primers. Clones were read by immunoSEQ multiplex PCR, and TCRdb kept only the in-frame ones, dropping some. The sample carries 100,000 to 150,000 clones, around 81% recorded once. The sample comes from a study of cytomegalovirus exposure and HLA in healthy donors. The CDR3 extends over 19 amino acids. Trimming removed 7 bases at V and 0 bases at J, with 25 bases between. CDR1 and CDR2 (germline): SNHLY, FYNNEI. The source material was PBMCs. The V gene is TRBV2, the J gene TRBJ2-1, with D possibly being TRBD2 (6 bases). The clonotype originates from a woman aged 40 to 50 in good health and CMV-seronegative. The CDR3 nucleotides read TGTGCCAGCACCCGAGAACGTCTGGCGGGACTCAGCTCCTACAATGAGCAGTTCTTC. As protein: CASTRERLAGLSSYNEQFF.